This T cell receptor (beta chain) derives from a study of Ad26.COV2.S vaccination and SARS-CoV-2 variants. About the study: Administration of Ad26.COV2.S was intramuscular, either once or twice 56 days apart.

Treatment: some 20 received Ad26.COV2.S at low or high dose, single or two shots; 5 received placebo; per-sample allocation not given. Day 63 after the first vaccine or placebo injection was the time point for sampling. SARS-CoV-2 spike from the Wuhan strain was encoded by the vaccine, an Ad26 vector. As to this clone: Antigen specificity is unknown.

Findings and limits, study-wide: While placebo recipients had lower spike-specific TCR breadth, vaccine recipients had more.

This CDR3 spans 15 amino acids. Germline values: CDR1 SNHLY, CDR2 FYNNEI. V lost 4 bases, J lost 4 bases, and 16 bases lay in between. This table comes from immunoSEQ multiplex PCR, and its TCRdb copy is limited to in-frame clones, with some not included. The sample includes 250,000 to 300,000 clones, around 87% of them seen just once. The chain joins TRBV2 to TRBJ2-5, with D tentatively TRBD1 or TRBD2 (6 bases each). The input for sequencing was peripheral blood, taken in a trial of Ad26.COV2.S vaccine versus placebo. The source of this sequence is a person between 18 and 59 years old who received the Ad26.COV2.S COVID-19 vaccine or a placebo. The CDR3: CASSAFGGAVETQYF. The CDR3 bases are TGTGCCAGCAGTGCCTTCGGGGGCGCGGTAGAGACCCAGTACTTC. The full variable domain, rest sourced from reference TRBV2 and TRBJ2-5, is EPEVTQTPSHQVTQMGQEVILRCVPISNHLYFYWYRQILGQKVEFLVSFYNNEISEKSEIFDDQFSVERPDGSNFTLKIRSTKLEDSAMYFCASSAFGGAVETQYFGPGTRLLVL.